This T cell receptor beta chain derives from a study of OX40 agonist ivuxolimab in advanced cancers. As for the study in general: Aged roughly 23 to 90 with a mean of approximately 60 years, they were 75% to 85% male. Earlier anti-PD-1, anti-PD-L1 or anti-CTLA-4 therapy was permitted; about 44% had received some. Study-level points and caveats: Averaging showed that CD8+ T cells had more expanded clones than CD4+ did.

This CDR3 comprises 15 residues. The junction had 4 bases not matched to a gene; V was cut back by 2 bases and J by 0 bases. CDR1 MDHEN and CDR2 SYDVKM come from the germline V gene. Comments on this clone: Its antigen is not known.

The repertoire was sequenced with immunoSEQ multiplex PCR; TCRdb's copy has only in-frame clones and lacks some. The table lists 78,000 or so clones, 80% to 95% of them singletons. This chain joins TRBV28 and TRBJ2-7; TRBD1 matches 7 bases. This clonotype originated in an adult with an advanced solid tumor such as melanoma, head and neck, liver or kidney cancer. Specimen: CD4+ or CD8+ T cells sorted from blood, collected in a trial of the OX40 agonist ivuxolimab. DNA of the CDR3: TGTGCCAGCAGTTTACCGGGACAGACCTCCTACGAGCAGTACTTC. Its translation is CASSLPGQTSYEQYF.